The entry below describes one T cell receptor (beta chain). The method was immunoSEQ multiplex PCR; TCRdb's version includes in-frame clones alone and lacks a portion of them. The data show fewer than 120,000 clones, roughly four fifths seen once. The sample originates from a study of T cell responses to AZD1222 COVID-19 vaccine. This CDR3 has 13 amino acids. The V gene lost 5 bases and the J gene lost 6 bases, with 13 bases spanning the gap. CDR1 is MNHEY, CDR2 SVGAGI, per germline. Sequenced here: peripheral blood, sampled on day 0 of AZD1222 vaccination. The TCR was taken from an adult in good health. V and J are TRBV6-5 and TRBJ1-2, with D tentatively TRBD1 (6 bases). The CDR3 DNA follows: TGTGCCAGCAGTCGAAAGGGGGTAGATGGCTACACCTTC. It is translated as CASSRKGVDGYTF.